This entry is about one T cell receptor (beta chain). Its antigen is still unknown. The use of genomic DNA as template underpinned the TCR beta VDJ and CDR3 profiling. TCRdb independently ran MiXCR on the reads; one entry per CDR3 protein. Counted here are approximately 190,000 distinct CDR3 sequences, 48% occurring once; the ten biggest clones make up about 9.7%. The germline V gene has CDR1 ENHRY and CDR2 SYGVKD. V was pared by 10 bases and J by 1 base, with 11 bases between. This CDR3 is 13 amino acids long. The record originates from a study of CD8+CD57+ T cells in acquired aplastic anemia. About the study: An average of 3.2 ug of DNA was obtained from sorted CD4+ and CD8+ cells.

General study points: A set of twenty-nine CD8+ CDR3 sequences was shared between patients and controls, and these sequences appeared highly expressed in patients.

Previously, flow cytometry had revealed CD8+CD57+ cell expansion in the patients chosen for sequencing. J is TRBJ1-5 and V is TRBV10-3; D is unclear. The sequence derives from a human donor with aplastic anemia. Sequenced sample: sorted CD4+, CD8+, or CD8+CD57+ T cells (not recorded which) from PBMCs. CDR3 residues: CATDTGSNQPQHF. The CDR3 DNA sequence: TGTGCCACCGACACTGGGAGCAATCAGCCCCAGCATTTT.